This entry lists 10 T cell receptor beta chains sequenced from one sample in a study of shared clonotypes between healthy human individuals. Naive CD8 populations comprised CD45RO-negative cells positively selected for CCR7, excluding terminally differentiated effector memory CD45RA+ cells. Some clones are missing from TCRdb's copy, which holds only in-frame ones; the method was immunoSEQ multiplex PCR. The sample lists 2 million or so clones; less than 95% were seen once. Sequenced: naive CD8+ T cells sorted from blood. Source of these receptors: a man aged 18 to 29 in good health.

The genes are TRBV4-3 and TRBJ2-1; D unclear. The CDR3 covers 12 residues. The V and J ends lost 3 bases and 10 bases respectively, with 10 bases between them. Germline V CDR1 and CDR2: LGHNA, YSLEER. The CDR3 bases are TGCGCCAGCAGCCATGACCGTGGAGAGCAGTTCTTC. It translates to CASSHDRGEQFF.

The chain employs TRBV7-6 and TRBJ1-4; TRBD1 agrees at 8 bases. The CDR3 has 15 amino acids. Germline CDR1 reads SGHVS; CDR2 reads FNYEAQ. Trimming removed 5 bases from V and 8 bases from J; junction bases left unmatched: 10. CDR3 bases: TGTGCCAGCAGCGTACAGGGGGGTTCATACGAAAAACTGTTTTTT. Translating gives CASSVQGGSYEKLFF.

The rearrangement links TRBV7-9 to TRBJ2-5, with unresolved D. This CDR3 is built from 15 residues. Germline V gene sequence: CDR1 SEHNR, CDR2 FQNEAQ (reference sequence). V was shortened by 8 bases and J by 0 bases, with 16 bases between the two germline ends. The CDR3 here is CASSMADLYQETQYF. The CDR3 bases are TGTGCCAGCTCGATGGCAGACCTGTACCAAGAGACCCAGTACTTC.

This clone appeared a single time. This chain uses TRBV27 with TRBJ1-2, with D possibly TRBD1 on 6 matching bases. In germline, CDR1 is MNHEY, CDR2 SMNVEV (reference sequence). V lost 0 bases, J lost 0 bases, and 11 bases lay in between. This CDR3 is built from 16 residues. The CDR3 region has the DNA TGTGCCAGCAGTTTATCGGGGGGCGCAGCTAACTATGGCTACACCTTC. This codes for CASSLSGGAANYGYTF.

The chain is built from TRBV5-8 and TRBJ2-7; a weak D match, TRBD1 (5 bases). Germline CDR1 and CDR2: SGHTS and YDEGEE. The CDR3 contains 14 residues. Trimming removed 0 bases at V and 7 bases at J, with 14 bases between. As DNA, the CDR3 is TGTGCCAGCAGCTTGGAGACAGTCGTTTGGGAGCAGTACTTC. This encodes CASSLETVVWEQYF.

This chain links TRBV18 with TRBJ2-7; 9 nucleotides match TRBD1. The germline CDR1 and CDR2 sequences are KGHSH and LQKENI. The CDR3 spans 17 residues. V shed 5 bases and J 2 bases; nucleotides not matched to a gene: 13. CDR3 amino acids: CASSAVKGTGNPYEQYF. CDR3 bases: TGTGCCAGCTCAGCAGTTAAGGGGACAGGGAATCCCTACGAGCAGTACTTC.

The chain is built from TRBV11-2 and TRBJ1-2; D is undetermined. Germline loops: CDR1 SGHAT, CDR2 FQNNGV. The length of the CDR3 is 12 residues. Trimming shortened V by 4 bases and J by 4 bases, and 7 bases separated the two germline ends. The CDR3 DNA reads TGTGCCAGCAGCTCAGACACCTATGGCTACACCTTC. Translated, it gives CASSSDTYGYTF.

The J gene is TRBJ1-1, the V gene TRBV7-9; no definite D call. The CDR3 has 14 residues. Deletions cut 6 bases from V and 1 base from J, with 12 bases between. Germline CDR1 is SEHNR and CDR2 is FQNEAQ (reference sequence). CDR3 in amino acids: CASRAGTSNTEAFF. CDR3 DNA: TGTGCCAGCAGGGCAGGTACATCGAACACTGAAGCTTTCTTT.

This chain links TRBV7-9 with TRBJ2-7; 7 positions agree with TRBD2. The CDR3 runs to 16 residues. Germline V gives CDR1 SEHNR, CDR2 FQNEAQ (reference sequence). Germline trimming cut 4 bases from V and 3 bases from J; bases unmatched to any gene: 12. The CDR3 region is CASSSSRSGAYYEQYF. DNA of the CDR3: TGTGCCAGCAGCTCATCAAGAAGCGGGGCTTACTACGAGCAGTACTTC.

V and J are TRBV19 and TRBJ1-5; D unclear. CDR3 size: 15 residues. The V end was cut by 3 bases, the J end by 0 bases, with 9 bases between. Germline assignment: CDR1 LNHDA and CDR2 SQIVND (reference sequence). In DNA form, the CDR3 reads TGTGCCAGTAGTATGGACGTCGATAGCAATCAGCCCCAGCATTTT. Protein: CASSMDVDSNQPQHF.